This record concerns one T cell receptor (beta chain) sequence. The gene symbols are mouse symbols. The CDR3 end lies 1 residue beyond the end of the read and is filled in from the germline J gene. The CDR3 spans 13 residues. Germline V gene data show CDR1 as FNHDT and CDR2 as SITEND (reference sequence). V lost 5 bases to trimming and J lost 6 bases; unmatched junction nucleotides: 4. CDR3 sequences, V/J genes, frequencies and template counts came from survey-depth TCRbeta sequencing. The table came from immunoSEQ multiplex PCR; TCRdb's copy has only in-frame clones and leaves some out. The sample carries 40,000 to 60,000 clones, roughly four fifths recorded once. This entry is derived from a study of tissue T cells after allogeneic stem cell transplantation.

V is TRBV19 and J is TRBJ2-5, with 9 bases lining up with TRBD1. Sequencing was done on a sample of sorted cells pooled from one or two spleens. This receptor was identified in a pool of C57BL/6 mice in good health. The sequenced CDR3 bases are TGTGCCAGCAGACTGACAGGGGGGGACACCCAGTAC. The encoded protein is CASRLTGGDTQY. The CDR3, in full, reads CASRLTGGDTQYF.